The 6 T cell receptor beta chains in this list originate from one sample, sequenced in a study of CD8 T cells in ankylosing spondylitis. In TCRdb, the 5' RACE reads were re-called with MiXCR into one record per CDR3 protein. The sample includes about 360,000 distinct CDR3 sequences, roughly 14% of them seen just once. Material for sequencing was blood, either unsorted or a sorted T cell fraction (not recorded which). The receptors here all came from a male donor with ankylosing spondylitis or in good health (not recorded which).

This clonotype was observed a handful of times. The chain links TRBV7-2 to TRBJ1-5, with D perhaps TRBD1 (5 bases). V was pared by 2 bases and J by 7 bases, with 12 bases between. Germline lookup yields CDR1 SGHTA and CDR2 FQGNSA. There are 14 residues in the CDR3. CDR3 in amino acids: CASSLNGGGQPQHF. DNA for the CDR3: TGTGCCAGCAGCTTAAATGGGGGAGGGCAGCCCCAGCATTTT.

This clonotype has only a few counts. The V call is TRBV12-3 or TRBV12-4, the J call TRBJ2-1; the D gene is possibly TRBD1 (6 bases). The CDR3 extends over 10 amino acids. Trimming shortened V by 5 bases and J by 13 bases, and 9 bases separated the two germline ends. DNA for the CDR3: TGTGCCAGCAGTCAGGACAGTCAGTTCTTC. Its protein is CASSQDSQFF.

V is TRBV14 and J is TRBJ2-5; no reliable D call. The CDR3 is 15 residues long. Germline V gene data show CDR1 as SGHDN and CDR2 as FVKESK. Trimming took off 0 bases at V and 2 bases at J, with 10 bases between the two ends. The DNA of the CDR3 is TGTGCCAGCAGCCAAGATTCGGGCTTTCAAGAGACCCAGTACTTC. Its protein product is CASSQDSGFQETQYF.

This clonotype appeared a few times. The V call is TRBV12-3 or TRBV12-4, the J call TRBJ2-1; 8 nucleotides agree with TRBD1. V gave up 4 bases and J gave up 9 bases; unmatched junction bases: 17. This CDR3 is 17 amino acids long. CDR3 coding DNA: TGTGCCAGCAGTTCCGGACAGGGTGGTGCGGCAGGGGGTGAGCAGTTCTTC. This encodes CASSSGQGGAAGGEQFF.

This clonotype was counted only a few times. The rearrangement uses TRBV7-9 and TRBJ1-2, with 7 bases identical to TRBD1. V lost 6 bases, J lost 0 bases, and 10 bases stayed unmatched. The CDR3 loop spans 16 amino acids. Germline CDR1 is SEHNR and CDR2 is FQNEAQ (reference sequence). CDR3 region: CASRLTGFGANYGYTF. CDR3 coding DNA: TGTGCCAGCAGATTGACAGGGTTTGGGGCTAACTATGGCTACACCTTC.

V is TRBV5-1 and J is TRBJ2-5, with D possibly matching TRBD2 (6 bases). The CDR3 totals 14 residues. Germline assignment: CDR1 SGHRS and CDR2 YFSETQ. The V and J ends lost 1 base and 4 bases respectively, with 11 bases between them. In nucleotides, the CDR3 is TGCGCCAGCAGCTTGTCCCCCGGGAGAGAGACCCAGTACTTC. Translating gives CASSLSPGRETQYF.